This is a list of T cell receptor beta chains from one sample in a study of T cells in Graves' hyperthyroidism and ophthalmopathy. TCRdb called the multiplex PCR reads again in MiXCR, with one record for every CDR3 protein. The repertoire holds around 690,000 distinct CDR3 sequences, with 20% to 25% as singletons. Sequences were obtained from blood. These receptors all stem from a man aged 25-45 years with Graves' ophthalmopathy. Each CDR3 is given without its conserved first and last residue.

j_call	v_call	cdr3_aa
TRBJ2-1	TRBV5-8	ASSLYSGGRDEQF
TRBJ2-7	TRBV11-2	ASSSRGLGSYEQY
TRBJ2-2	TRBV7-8	ASSTSGRANGELF
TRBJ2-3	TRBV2	ASSEVPGGTDTQY
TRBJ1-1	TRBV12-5	ASGLVLAGGGTEAF
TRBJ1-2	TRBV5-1	ASSPDTQGADT
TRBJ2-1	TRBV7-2	ASSAGTLNEQF
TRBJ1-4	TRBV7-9	ASSDTGRLF
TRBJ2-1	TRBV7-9	ASSLAPSGAYNEQF
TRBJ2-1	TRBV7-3	ASSHLAGGPNEQF
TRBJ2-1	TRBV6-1	ASSEWGPDEQF
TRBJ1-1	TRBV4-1	ASSQGTPNTEAF
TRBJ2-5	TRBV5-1	ASRAGGVETQY
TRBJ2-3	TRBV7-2	ASRGTGVSTDTQY
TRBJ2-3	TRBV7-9	ASSLGSSVADTQY
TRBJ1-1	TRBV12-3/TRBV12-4	ASSLEGTEAF
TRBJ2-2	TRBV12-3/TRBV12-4	ASSSAGGANTGELF
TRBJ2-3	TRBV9	ASSAAGTHTDTQY
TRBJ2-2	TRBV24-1	ATLGQGNTGELF
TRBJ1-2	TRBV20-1	SAPDSSYGYT
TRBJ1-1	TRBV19	ASINRGMNTEAF
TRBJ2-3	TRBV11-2	ASRKGTDTQY
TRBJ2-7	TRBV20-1	SASGRHHEQY
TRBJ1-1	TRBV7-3	ASSLMDRSEAF
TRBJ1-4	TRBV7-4	ASSPPRGASEKLF
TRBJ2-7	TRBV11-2	ASSLGAGNYEQY
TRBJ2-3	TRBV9	ASTRDISTDTQY
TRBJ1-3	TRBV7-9	ASSSTTGPSGNTIY
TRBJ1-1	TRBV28	ASSLFTGNTEAF
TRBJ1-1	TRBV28	ASSMGTGRNTEAF
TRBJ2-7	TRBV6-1	ASSEVSLPSYEQY
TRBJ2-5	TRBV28	ASSSTLASFETQY
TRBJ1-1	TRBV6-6	ASSYSGGVMNTEAF